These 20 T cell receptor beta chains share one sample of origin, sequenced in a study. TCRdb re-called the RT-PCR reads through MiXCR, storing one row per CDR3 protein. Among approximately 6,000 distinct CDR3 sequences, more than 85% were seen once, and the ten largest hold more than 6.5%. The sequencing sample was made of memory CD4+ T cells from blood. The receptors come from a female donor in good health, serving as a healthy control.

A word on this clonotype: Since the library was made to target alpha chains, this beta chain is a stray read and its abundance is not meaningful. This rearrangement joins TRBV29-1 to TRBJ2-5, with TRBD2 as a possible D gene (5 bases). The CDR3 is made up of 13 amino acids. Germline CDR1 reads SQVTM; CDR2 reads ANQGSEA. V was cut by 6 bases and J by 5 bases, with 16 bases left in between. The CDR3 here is CSVEGLRRETQYF. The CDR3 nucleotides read TGCAGCGTAGAGGGTCTTCGGAGGGAGACCCAGTACTTC.

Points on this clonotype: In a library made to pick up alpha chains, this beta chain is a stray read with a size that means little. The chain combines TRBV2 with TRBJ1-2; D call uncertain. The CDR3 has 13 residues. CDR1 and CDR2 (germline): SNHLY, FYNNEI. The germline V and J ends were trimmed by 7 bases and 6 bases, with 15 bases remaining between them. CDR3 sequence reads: CASNRGPQDGYTF. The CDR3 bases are TGTGCCAGCAACCGCGGGCCTCAGGATGGCTACACCTTC.

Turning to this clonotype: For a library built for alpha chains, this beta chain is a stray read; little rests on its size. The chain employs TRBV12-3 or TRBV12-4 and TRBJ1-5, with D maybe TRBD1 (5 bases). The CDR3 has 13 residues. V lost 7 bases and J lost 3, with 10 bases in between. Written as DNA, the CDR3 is TGTGCCAGCAAGGGGCGGGCCAATCAGCCCCAGCATTTT. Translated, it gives CASKGRANQPQHF.

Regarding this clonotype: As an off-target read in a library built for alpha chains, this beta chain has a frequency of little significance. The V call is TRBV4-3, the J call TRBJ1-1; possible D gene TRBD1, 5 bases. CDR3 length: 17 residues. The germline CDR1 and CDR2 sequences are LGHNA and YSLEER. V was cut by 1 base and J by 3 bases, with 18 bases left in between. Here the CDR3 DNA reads TGCGCCAGCAGCCAAGCGGCCAGGGCCGCTACTGACACTGAAGCTTTCTTT. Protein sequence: CASSQAARAATDTEAFF.

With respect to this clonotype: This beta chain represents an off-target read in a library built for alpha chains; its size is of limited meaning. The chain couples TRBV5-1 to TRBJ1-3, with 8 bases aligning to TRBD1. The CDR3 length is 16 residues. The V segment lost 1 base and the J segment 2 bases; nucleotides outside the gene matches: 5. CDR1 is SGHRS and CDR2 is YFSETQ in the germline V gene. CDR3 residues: CASSLTGGSAGNTIYF. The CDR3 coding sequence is TGCGCCAGCAGCTTGACAGGGGGTAGTGCTGGAAACACCATATATTTT.

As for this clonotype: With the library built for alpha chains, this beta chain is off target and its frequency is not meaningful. Here the CDR3 DNA reads TGTGCCAGCAGTACCCGACTAGGCGAGCAGTACTTC. Translating it yields CASSTRLGEQYF. The chain joins TRBV28 to TRBJ2-7; maybe TRBD2 (6 bases). The CDR3 runs 12 residues. The germline gives CDR1 MDHEN, CDR2 SYDVKM. V lost 5 bases and J 6 bases, leaving 11 bases between the germline ends.

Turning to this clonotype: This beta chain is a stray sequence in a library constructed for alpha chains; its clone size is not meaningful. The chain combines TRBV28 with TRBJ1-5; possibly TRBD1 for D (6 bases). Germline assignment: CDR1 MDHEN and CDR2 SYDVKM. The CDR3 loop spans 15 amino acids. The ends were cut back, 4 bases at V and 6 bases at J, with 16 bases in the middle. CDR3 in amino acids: CASSSTGTAGQPQHF. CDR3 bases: TGTGCCAGCAGTTCAACAGGGACGGCAGGTCAGCCCCAGCATTTT.

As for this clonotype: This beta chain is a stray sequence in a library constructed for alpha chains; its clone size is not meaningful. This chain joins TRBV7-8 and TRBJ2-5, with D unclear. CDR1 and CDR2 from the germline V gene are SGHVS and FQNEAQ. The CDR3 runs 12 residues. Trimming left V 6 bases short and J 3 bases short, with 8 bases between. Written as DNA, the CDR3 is TGTGCCAGCAGACATGACGAAGAGACCCAGTACTTC. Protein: CASRHDEETQYF. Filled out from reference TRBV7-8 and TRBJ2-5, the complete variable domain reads GAGVSQSPRYKVAKRGQDVALRCDPISGHVSLFWYQQALGQGPEFLTYFQNEAQLDKSGLPSDRFFAERPEGSVSTLKIQRTQQEDSAVYLCASRHDEETQYFGPGTRLLVL.

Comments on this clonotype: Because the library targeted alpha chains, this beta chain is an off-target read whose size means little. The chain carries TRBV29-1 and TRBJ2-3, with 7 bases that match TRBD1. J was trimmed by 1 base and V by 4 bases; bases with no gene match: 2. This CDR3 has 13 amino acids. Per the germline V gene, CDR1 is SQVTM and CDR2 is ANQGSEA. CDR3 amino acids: CSVGQGGTDTQYF. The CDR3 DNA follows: TGCAGCGTTGGACAGGGAGGCACAGATACGCAGTATTTT.

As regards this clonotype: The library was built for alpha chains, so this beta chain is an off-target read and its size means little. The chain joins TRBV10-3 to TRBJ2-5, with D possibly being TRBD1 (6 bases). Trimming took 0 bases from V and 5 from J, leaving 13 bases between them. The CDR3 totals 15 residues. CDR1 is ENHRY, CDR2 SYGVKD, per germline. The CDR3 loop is CAISESDSPGETQYF. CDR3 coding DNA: TGTGCCATCAGTGAGTCGGACAGCCCGGGGGAGACCCAGTACTTC.

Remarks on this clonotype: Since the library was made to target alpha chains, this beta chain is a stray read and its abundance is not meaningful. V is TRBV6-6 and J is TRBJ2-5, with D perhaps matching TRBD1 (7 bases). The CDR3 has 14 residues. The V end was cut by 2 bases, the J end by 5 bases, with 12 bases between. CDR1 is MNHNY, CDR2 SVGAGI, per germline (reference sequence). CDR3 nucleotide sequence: TGTGCCAGCAGTTACCCTCCAGGGGGGGAGACCCAGTACTTC. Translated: CASSYPPGGETQYF.

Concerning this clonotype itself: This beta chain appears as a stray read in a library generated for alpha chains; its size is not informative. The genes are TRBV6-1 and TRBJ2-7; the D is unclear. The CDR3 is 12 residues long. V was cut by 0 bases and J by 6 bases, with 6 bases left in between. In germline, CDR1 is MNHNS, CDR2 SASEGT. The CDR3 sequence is CASSEAISEQYF. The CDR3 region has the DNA TGTGCCAGCAGTGAAGCGATCAGCGAGCAGTACTTC.

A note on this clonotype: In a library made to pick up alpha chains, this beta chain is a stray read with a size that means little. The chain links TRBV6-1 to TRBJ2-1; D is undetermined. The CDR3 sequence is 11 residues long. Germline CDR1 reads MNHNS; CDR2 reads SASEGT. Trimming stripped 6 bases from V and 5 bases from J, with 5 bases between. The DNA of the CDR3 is TGTGCCAGCAGGGATAACAATGAGCAGTTCTTC. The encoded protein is CASRDNNEQFF.

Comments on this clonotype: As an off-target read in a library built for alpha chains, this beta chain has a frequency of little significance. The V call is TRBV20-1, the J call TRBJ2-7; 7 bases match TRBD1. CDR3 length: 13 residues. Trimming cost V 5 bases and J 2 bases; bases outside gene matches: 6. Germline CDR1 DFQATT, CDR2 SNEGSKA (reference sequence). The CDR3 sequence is CSAQRQGTYEQYF. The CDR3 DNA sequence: TGCAGTGCTCAGAGACAGGGAACCTACGAGCAGTACTTC.

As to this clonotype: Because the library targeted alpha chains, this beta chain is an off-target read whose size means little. In DNA form, the CDR3 reads TGTGCCAGCAGCCTAGTGGGAGGGGGCAATCAGCCCCAGCATTTT. Protein: CASSLVGGGNQPQHF. The rearrangement joins TRBV7-2 to TRBJ1-5; possibly TRBD1 for D (5 bases). The CDR3 loop spans 15 amino acids. Germline V gene sequence: CDR1 SGHTA, CDR2 FQGNSA. V dropped 5 bases and J dropped 2 bases, with 13 bases sitting between them.

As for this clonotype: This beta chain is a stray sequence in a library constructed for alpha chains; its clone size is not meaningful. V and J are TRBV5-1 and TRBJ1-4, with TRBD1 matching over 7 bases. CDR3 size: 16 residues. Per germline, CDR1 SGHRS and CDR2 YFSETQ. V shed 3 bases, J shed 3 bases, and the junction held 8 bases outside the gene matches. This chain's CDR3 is CASSSDGQVANEKLFF. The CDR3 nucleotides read TGCGCCAGCAGCTCCGATGGACAGGTCGCTAATGAAAAACTGTTTTTT. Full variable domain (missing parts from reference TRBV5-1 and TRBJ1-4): KAGVTQTPRYLIKTRGQQVTLSCSPISGHRSVSWYQQTPGQGLQFLFEYFSETQRNKGNFPGRFSGRQFSNSRSEMNVSTLELGDSALYLCASSSDGQVANEKLFFGSGTQLSVL.

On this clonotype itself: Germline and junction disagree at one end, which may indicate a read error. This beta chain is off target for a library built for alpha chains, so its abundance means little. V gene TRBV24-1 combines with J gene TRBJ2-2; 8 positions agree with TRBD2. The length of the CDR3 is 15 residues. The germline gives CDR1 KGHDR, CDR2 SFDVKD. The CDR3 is CATDKSGSVTGELYF. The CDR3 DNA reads TGTGCCACCGACAAAAGCGGGAGCGTTACCGGGGAGCTGTATTTT.

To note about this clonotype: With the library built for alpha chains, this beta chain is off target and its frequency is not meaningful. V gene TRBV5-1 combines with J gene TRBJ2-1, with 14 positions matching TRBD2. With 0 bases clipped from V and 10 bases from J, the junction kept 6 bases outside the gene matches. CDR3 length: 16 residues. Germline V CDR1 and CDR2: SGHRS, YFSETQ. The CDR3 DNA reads TGCGCCAGCAGCTTGGGTCCGGGACTAGCGGGAGCAGAGCAGTTCTTC. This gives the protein CASSLGPGLAGAEQFF. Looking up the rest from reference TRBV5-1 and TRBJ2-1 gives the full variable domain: KAGVTQTPRYLIKTRGQQVTLSCSPISGHRSVSWYQQTPGQGLQFLFEYFSETQRNKGNFPGRFSGRQFSNSRSEMNVSTLELGDSALYLCASSLGPGLAGAEQFFGPGTRLTVL.

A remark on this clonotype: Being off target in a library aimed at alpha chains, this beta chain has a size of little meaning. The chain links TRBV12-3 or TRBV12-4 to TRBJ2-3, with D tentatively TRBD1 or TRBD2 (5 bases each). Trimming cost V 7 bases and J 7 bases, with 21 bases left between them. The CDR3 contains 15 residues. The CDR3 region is CASTVSGSEKNTQYF. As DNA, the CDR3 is TGTGCCAGCACCGTCTCAGGGAGTGAGAAAAATACGCAGTATTTT.

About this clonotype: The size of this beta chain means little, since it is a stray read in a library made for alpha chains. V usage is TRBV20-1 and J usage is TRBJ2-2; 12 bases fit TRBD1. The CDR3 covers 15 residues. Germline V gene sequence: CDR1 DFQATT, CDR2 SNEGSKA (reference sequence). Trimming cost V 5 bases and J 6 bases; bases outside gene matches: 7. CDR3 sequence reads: CSAGTGGAKAGELFF. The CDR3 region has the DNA TGCAGTGCTGGGACAGGGGGCGCTAAGGCCGGGGAGCTGTTTTTT.